The 3 T cell receptor beta chains below were found in one sample sequenced in a study of post-analysis software for immune sequencing data. Which antigens these TCRs recognize remains unknown. Each TCR beta cDNA library carried unique molecular identifiers. TCRdb redid the calling of the PCR reads with MiXCR, one entry per CDR3 protein. Of 740,000 or so distinct CDR3 sequences listed, 53% are singletons. Study findings and constraints: Higher frequency in patients than in controls was seen for a handful of TRBV segments, with TRBV5-6, TRBV5-1 and TRBV20-1 among them.

Sequences were obtained from blood. The source of these receptors is a girl between 5 and 17 years old with multiple sclerosis.

The V and J genes are TRBV20-1 and TRBJ1-2; 7 bases fit TRBD1. The CDR3 runs to 17 residues. Germline CDR1 DFQATT, CDR2 SNEGSKA (reference sequence). Unmatched junction bases numbered 16, after V lost 3 bases and J lost 3 bases. The CDR3 reads CSASTALLPGQHYGYTF. DNA of the CDR3: TGCAGTGCTAGTACTGCTCTTTTACCGGGACAGCACTATGGCTACACCTTC.

The chain has TRBV7-3 and TRBJ2-7, with D possibly being TRBD2 (6 bases). Germline V gene lookup returns CDR1 SGHTA and CDR2 FQGTGA. This CDR3 has 12 residues. CDR3: CEYLGGNYEQYF. The DNA of the CDR3 is TGTGAATACTTAGGAGGGAACTACGAGCAGTACTTC.

The chain uses TRBV7-2 and TRBJ1-1; D unresolved. V lost 3 bases and J lost 0, with 11 bases in between. The CDR3 consists of 15 residues. Germline CDR1 reads SGHTA; CDR2 reads FQGNSA. CDR3: CASSFSIFMNTEAFF. DNA for the CDR3: TGTGCCAGCAGCTTCTCCATTTTCATGAACACTGAAGCTTTCTTT.